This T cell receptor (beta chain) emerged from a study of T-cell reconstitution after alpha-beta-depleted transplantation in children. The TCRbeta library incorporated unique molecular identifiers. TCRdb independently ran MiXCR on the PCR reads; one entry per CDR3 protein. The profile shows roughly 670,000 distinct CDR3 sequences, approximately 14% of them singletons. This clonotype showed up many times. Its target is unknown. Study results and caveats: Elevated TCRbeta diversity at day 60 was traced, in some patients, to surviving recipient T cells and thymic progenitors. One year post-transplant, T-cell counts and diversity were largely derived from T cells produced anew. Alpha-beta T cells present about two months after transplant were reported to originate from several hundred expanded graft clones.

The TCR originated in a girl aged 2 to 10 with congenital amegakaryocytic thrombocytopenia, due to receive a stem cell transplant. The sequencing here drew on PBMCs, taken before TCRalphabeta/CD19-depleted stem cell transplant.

The CDR3 DNA reads TGCAGTGCTAGAGAGTCGACTAGCGCAGTTGACGAGCAGTACTTC. As protein: CSARESTSAVDEQYF. The J gene is TRBJ2-7, the V gene TRBV20-1; TRBD2 matches at 8 bases. The CDR3 totals 15 residues. V lost 0 bases and J lost 5; bases outside the gene matches: 9. The germline V gene has CDR1 DFQATT and CDR2 SNEGSKA (reference sequence).